What follows are 7 T cell receptor beta chains derived from one specimen sequenced in a study of spatial heterogeneity in lung cancer. Whole-study findings and limits: Within tumors, counts of expanded alpha and beta TCRs tracked tumor mutation counts.

TCRdb used MiXCR to reprocess the 5' RACE reads, holding one entry per CDR3 protein. The sample carries around 1,500 distinct CDR3 sequences, 15% to 19% recorded once. Noted time point: sample taken at primary tumor resection. No antigens are known for them. The specimen was lung tumor tissue, collected at surgery. The receptor set was obtained from a male donor with early-stage non-small cell lung cancer.

This clonotype qualifies as medium-sized. A library prepared for alpha chains yielded this beta chain as an off-target read; its size is of little meaning. V is TRBV5-6 and J is TRBJ2-3; 8 nucleotides align to TRBD1. V lost 3 bases, J lost 4 bases, and 4 bases stayed unmatched. The CDR3 runs to 14 residues. Germline assignment: CDR1 SGHDT and CDR2 YYEEEE. In nucleotides, the CDR3 is TGTGCCAGCAGCTCCGGACAGGGACCAGATACGCAGTATTTT. Translation gives CASSSGQGPDTQYF.

In its sample, this clonotype ranks as large. Because this beta chain is a stray read in a library intended to capture alpha chains, its abundance should not be given much weight. The chain combines TRBV18 with TRBJ1-4; D is undetermined. The CDR3 length is 15 residues. Trimming took 3 bases from V and 7 from J, leaving 15 bases between them. The V gene's germline CDR1 is KGHSH and CDR2 LQKENI. The CDR3 bases are TGTGCCAGCTCACCGAGTCAGTTAGTTGGTGAAAAACTGTTTTTT. It is translated as CASSPSQLVGEKLFF.

This clonotype is deemed medium-sized (0.01 to 0.1%). Because the library targeted alpha chains, this beta chain is an off-target read whose size means little. The chain couples TRBV7-2 to TRBJ2-1; 8 bases map to TRBD2. Germline CDR1 and CDR2: SGHTA and FQGNSA. The V segment lost 0 bases and the J segment 7 bases; nucleotides outside the gene matches: 5. The CDR3 runs 15 residues. CDR3 coding DNA: TGTGCCAGCAGCTTAGCAGCGGGGGCAGGGAATGAGCAGTTCTTC. It yields the protein CASSLAAGAGNEQFF.

This clonotype came up a few times. This beta chain is an unintended read in a library built for alpha chains; its size means little. This sequence joins TRBV7-9 and TRBJ2-5; TRBD1 matches at 7 bases. J gave up 11 bases and V 2 bases, and 5 bases lay outside the gene matches. Germline V gene lookup returns CDR1 SEHNR and CDR2 FQNEAQ (reference sequence). The CDR3 consists of 12 residues. The chain's CDR3 is CASSLPGQPQYF. The CDR3 coding sequence is TGTGCCAGCAGCTTACCGGGACAGCCGCAGTACTTC.

With regard to this clonotype: Being off target in a library aimed at alpha chains, this beta chain has a size of little meaning. The J gene is TRBJ1-2, the V gene TRBV5-1; D ambiguous. Trimming cost V 0 bases and J 8 bases, with 8 bases left between them. The CDR3 runs to 12 residues. The V gene's germline CDR1 is SGHRS and CDR2 YFSETQ. CDR3 region: CASSLDGKGYTF. The CDR3 DNA is TGCGCCAGCAGCTTGGATGGTAAAGGCTACACCTTC.

This clonotype is labeled as large (0.1 to 1%). The size of this beta chain means little, since it is a stray read in a library made for alpha chains. The V call is TRBV28, the J call TRBJ2-6; a possible D gene is TRBD2 (5 bases). The CDR3 covers 17 residues. The germline V gene encodes CDR1 MDHEN and CDR2 SYDVKM. The V gene lost 5 bases and the J gene lost 2 bases, with 16 bases spanning the gap. The CDR3 reads CASSPAGKYTGANVLTF. DNA for the CDR3: TGTGCCAGCAGTCCAGCCGGGAAATATACTGGGGCCAACGTCCTGACTTTC.

To note about this clonotype: The library was prepared for alpha chains; this beta chain is a stray read, so its frequency means little. V usage is TRBV7-9 and J usage is TRBJ2-2, with D unclear. Germline V gives CDR1 SEHNR, CDR2 FQNEAQ (reference sequence). With 5 bases removed from V and 6 bases from J, the gap between germline ends came to 13 bases. There are 14 residues in the CDR3. The CDR3 nucleotides read TGTGCCAGCAGCGTCGACGATCGAGCCGGGGAGCTGTTTTTT. Encoded protein: CASSVDDRAGELFF.